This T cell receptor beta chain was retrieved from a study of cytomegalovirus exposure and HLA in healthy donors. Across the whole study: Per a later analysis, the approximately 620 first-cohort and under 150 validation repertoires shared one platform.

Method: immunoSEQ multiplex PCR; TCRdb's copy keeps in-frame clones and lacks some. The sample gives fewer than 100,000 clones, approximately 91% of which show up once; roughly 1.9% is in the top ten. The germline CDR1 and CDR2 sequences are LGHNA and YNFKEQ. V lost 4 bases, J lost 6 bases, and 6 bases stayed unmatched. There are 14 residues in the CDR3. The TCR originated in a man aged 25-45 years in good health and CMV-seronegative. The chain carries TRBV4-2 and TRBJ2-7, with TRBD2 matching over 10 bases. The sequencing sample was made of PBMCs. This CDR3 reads CASSPERGGTEQYF. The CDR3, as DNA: TGTGCCAGCAGCCCCGAGCGGGGGGGCACCGAGCAGTACTTC.